The clone carrying this T cell receptor beta chain was seen only a few times. The primer mix had 60 Vbeta and 13 Jbeta primers. Clones were sequenced by immunoSEQ multiplex PCR, and TCRdb holds only the in-frame ones, with some missing. The sample lists under 170,000 clones, around 74% occurring once. This sample is drawn from a study of cytomegalovirus exposure and HLA in healthy donors. Looked up from germline, CDR1 is MDHEN and CDR2 is SYDVKM. V lost 3 bases, J lost 1 base, and 11 bases lay in between. The CDR3 sequence is 15 residues long. The chain recombines TRBV28 with TRBJ2-3; D may be TRBD2 (5 bases). The sequence derives from a man aged 50-59 years in good health and CMV-seropositive. The sequencing sample was made of PBMCs. CDR3 sequence (DNA): TGTGCCAGCAGTTTTCTAGCCGGTGGCACAGATACGCAGTATTTT. This sequence encodes CASSFLAGGTDTQYF.